Presented here are 7 T cell receptor beta chains from one specimen sequenced in a study of cytomegalovirus exposure and HLA in healthy donors. Use of 60 Vbeta and 13 Jbeta primers characterized the PCR. Generated by immunoSEQ multiplex PCR, the TCRdb table keeps only in-frame clones and is missing some. The repertoire holds around 170,000 clones, with roughly 75% as singletons. The sequencing sample was made of PBMCs. These receptors all stem from a man aged 35 to 55 in good health and CMV-seronegative.

The CDR3 spells CASSLDAANTGELFF. The CDR3 coding sequence is TGCGCCAGCAGCTTGGATGCGGCGAACACCGGGGAGCTGTTTTTT. The rearrangement joins TRBV5-1 to TRBJ2-2; no reliable D call. The CDR3 covers 15 residues. V shed 0 bases and J shed 0 bases, with 6 bases lying between them. CDR1 and CDR2 (germline): SGHRS, YFSETQ.

This chain uses TRBV6-5 with TRBJ2-2; TRBD2 aligns across 7 bases. The CDR3 runs to 16 residues. CDR1 is MNHEY, CDR2 SVGAGI, per germline. The ends lost 3 bases at V and 5 bases at J; junction bases unmatched: 9. The CDR3 sequence is CASSYSGTTVTGELFF. The CDR3 region has the DNA TGTGCCAGCAGTTATTCCGGGACTACCGTTACCGGGGAGCTGTTTTTT.

The chain links TRBV19 to TRBJ1-1, with D possibly being TRBD1 (6 bases). The germline gives CDR1 LNHDA, CDR2 SQIVND (reference sequence). V gave up 5 bases and J gave up 6 bases, with 19 bases separating them. CDR3 length: 15 amino acids. DNA of the CDR3: TGTGCCAGTAGTTCCTCGACAGGATGGGGCGCTGAAGCTTTCTTT. Amino acids: CASSSSTGWGAEAFF.

V usage is TRBV27 and J usage is TRBJ2-4; 8 bases fit TRBD1. V lost 7 bases and J lost 4; bases outside the gene matches: 9. CDR3 length equals 15 residues. Per the germline V gene, CDR1 is MNHEY and CDR2 is SMNVEV (reference sequence). DNA of the CDR3: TGTGCCAGCATCCTCCTCCGGGACAGGAAAAACATTCAGTACTTC. Its translation is CASILLRDRKNIQYF.

V gene TRBV9 combines with J gene TRBJ2-3; TRBD2 might be the D (6 bases). The V end was cut by 3 bases, the J end by 2 bases, with 16 bases between. This CDR3 region has 16 residues. CDR1 SGDLS and CDR2 YYNGEE come from the germline V gene. As DNA, the CDR3 is TGTGCCAGCAGCGCCTCTGGAGGGGTTACCACAGATACGCAGTATTTT. Translation gives CASSASGGVTTDTQYF. Full variable domain (rest looked up from reference TRBV9 and TRBJ2-3): DSGVTQTPKHLITATGQRVTLRCSPRSGDLSVYWYQQSLDQGLQFLIQYYNGEERAKGNILERFSAQQFPDLHSELNLSSLELGDSALYFCASSASGGVTTDTQYFGPGTRLTVL.

This chain links TRBV6-5 with TRBJ2-1; TRBD2 might be the D (5 bases). The CDR3 length is 16 residues. Germline V CDR1 and CDR2: MNHEY, SVGAGI. Trimming took off 2 bases at V and 3 bases at J, with 14 bases between the two ends. DNA for the CDR3: TGTGCCAGCAGTTACACGGGGTTCCGGGACTACAATGAGCAGTTCTTC. This translates into CASSYTGFRDYNEQFF.

This clone was recorded a few times. The chain couples TRBV29-1 to TRBJ1-2, with 7 bases that match TRBD1. Per germline, CDR1 SQVTM and CDR2 ANQGSEA. V lost 5 bases to trimming and J lost 12 bases; unmatched junction nucleotides: 6. This CDR3 spans 10 amino acids. DNA for the CDR3: TGCAGCGTTCAGACAGGGCAACACACCTTC. Translating gives CSVQTGQHTF.